The T cell receptor beta chain described here comes from a study of T cells in tuberculosis. The wider study: A South African cohort included IGRA-negative adolescents, latently infected IGRA-positive adolescents and adults with active tuberculosis. Points from the study as a whole: Shorter CDR3-alpha in active tuberculosis partly drove smaller distances.

Profiled with immunoSEQ multiplex PCR; TCRdb holds only in-frame clones, not every one. Counted here are about 34,000 clones, about 89% occurring once; the ten biggest clones make up 2.2%. In its sample, this clone was seen a few times. Its antigen remains unknown. Trimming removed 5 bases at V and 0 bases at J, with 20 bases between. Germline CDR1 SEHNR, CDR2 FQNEAQ (reference sequence). The CDR3 contains 17 residues. V is TRBV7-9 and J is TRBJ2-7; D is possibly TRBD2 (6 bases). The specimen sequenced was PBMCs. The clonotype was recovered from a donor aged 10-29 years with latent tuberculosis or without tuberculosis infection. CDR3 protein: CASSPGLGLTFSYEQYF. The CDR3 nucleotides read TGTGCCAGCAGCCCCGGACTGGGACTCACCTTCTCCTACGAGCAGTACTTC.